This T cell receptor beta chain was recovered during a study of CD8 T cells in Susac syndrome. Regarding this clonotype: Its antigen is not identified.

Study observations and caveats: The number of Susac-specific public clones found was sixteen in total CD8+ repertoires and four or five in CD8+ TEMRA repertoires.

RNA totalling 0.5 to 1 ug underwent reverse transcription with random hexamers. Amplification of TCR beta CDR3 across 54 Vbeta and 13 Jbeta was performed with immunoSEQ multiplex PCR. TCRdb reprocessed the immunoSEQ multiplex PCR reads with MiXCR, giving one entry per CDR3 protein. This sample carries around 95,000 distinct CDR3 sequences, 95% of them seen once, and the ten largest clones take more than 0.3%. FACS enriched CD8+ TEMRA cells, while bulk CD8+ and CD4+ were negatively isolated. The CDR3 sequence is 16 residues long. Per germline, CDR1 MNHEY and CDR2 SVGEGT. V dropped 2 bases and J dropped 4; count of bases not matched to a gene: 1.

The chain links TRBV6-2 or TRBV6-3 to TRBJ2-5, with TRBD2 matching over 16 bases. Sequenced sample: CD8+ T cells from PBMCs. The receptor comes from a human donor with Susac syndrome. The CDR3 nucleotides are TGTGCCAGCAGTTACGGGACTAGCGGGGGGGCAGAGACCCAGTACTTC. As protein: CASSYGTSGGAETQYF.